This T cell receptor (beta chain) was captured by sequencing in a study of shared clonotypes between healthy human individuals. General observations from the study: Rarefaction gave evidence that sorted-subset sequencing remained incomplete despite large depth. Naive subsets usually exceeded memory subsets in estimated richness.

Repertoires were generated with immunoSEQ multiplex PCR, while TCRdb's copy carries only in-frame clones and drops some. The sample has approximately 2,300,000 clones, 85% to 95% seen once; the top ten hold around 0.38%. On this clone: The antigen is not known.

This CDR3 region has 15 residues. Germline loops: CDR1 MDHEN, CDR2 SYDVKM. The trim removed 5 bases at V and 1 base at J, leaving 5 bases unmatched. The V gene is TRBV28, the J gene TRBJ1-5, with 7 bases matching TRBD1. The TCR was taken from a man aged 18 to 30 in good health. Some clones in this sample may be carry-over from other donors' samples. Sequences were obtained from naive CD4+ T cells from PBMCs. The sample's subset: CD45RA+ positively selected. The CDR3 DNA sequence: TGTGCCAGCAGTAGGGACAGACTCAGCAATCAGCCCCAGCATTTT. It specifies CASSRDRLSNQPQHF.